Below, 2 T cell receptor beta chains from the same sample are listed, as sequenced in a study of T-cell memory formation after mild COVID-19. MiXCR was run by TCRdb on the 5' RACE reads, yielding one entry per CDR3 protein. The sample holds over 350,000 distinct CDR3 sequences, 20% to 25% seen once. The source material was PBMCs or a T cell subset sorted from them (not recorded which). These receptors were obtained from an adult woman who had mild COVID-19 (a few samples of this study predate the infection). Cell type and time point are not known.

This chain connects TRBV6-1 to TRBJ2-4; D may be TRBD1 (5 bases). Trimming pared 4 bases from V and 8 bases from J, leaving 12 bases between. The CDR3 has 13 residues. The germline V gene has CDR1 MNHNS and CDR2 SASEGT. The CDR3 coding sequence is TGTGCCAGCAGTGGGGCAGGGATAGACATTCAGTACTTC. Translated: CASSGAGIDIQYF.

The CDR3 DNA is TGCGCCAGCAGCTTGGAGGACAGGGTAAAGTACTTC. Protein product: CASSLEDRVKYF. The V gene is TRBV5-1, the J gene TRBJ2-7; 8 bases map to TRBD1. Germline V gives CDR1 SGHRS, CDR2 YFSETQ. This CDR3 contains 12 residues. Germline trimming cut 0 bases from V and 11 bases from J; bases unmatched to any gene: 4.